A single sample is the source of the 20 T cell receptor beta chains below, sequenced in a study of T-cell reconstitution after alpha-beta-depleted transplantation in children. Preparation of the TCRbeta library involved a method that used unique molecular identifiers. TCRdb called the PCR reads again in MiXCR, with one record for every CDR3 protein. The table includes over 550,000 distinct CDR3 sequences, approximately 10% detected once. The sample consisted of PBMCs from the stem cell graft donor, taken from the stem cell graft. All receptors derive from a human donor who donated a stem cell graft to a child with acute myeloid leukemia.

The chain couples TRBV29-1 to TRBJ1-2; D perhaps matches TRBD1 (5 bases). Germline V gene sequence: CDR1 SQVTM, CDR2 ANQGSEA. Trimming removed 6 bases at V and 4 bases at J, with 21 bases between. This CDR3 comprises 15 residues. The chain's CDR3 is CSVPRIQDISYGYTF. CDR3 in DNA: TGCAGCGTCCCAAGAATACAGGACATATCCTATGGCTACACCTTC.

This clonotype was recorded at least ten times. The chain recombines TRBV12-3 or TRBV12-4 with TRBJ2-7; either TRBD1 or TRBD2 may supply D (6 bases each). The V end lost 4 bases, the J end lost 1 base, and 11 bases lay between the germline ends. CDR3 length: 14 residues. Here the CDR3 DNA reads TGTGCCAGCAGTTCGGGGGCAGAGTCCTACGAGCAGTACTTC. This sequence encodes CASSSGAESYEQYF.

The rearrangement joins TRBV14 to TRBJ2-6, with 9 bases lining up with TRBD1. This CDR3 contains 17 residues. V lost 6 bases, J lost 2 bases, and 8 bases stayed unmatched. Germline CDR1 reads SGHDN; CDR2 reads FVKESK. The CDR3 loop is CASSPRQGVAGANVLTF. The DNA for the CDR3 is TGTGCCAGCAGTCCCAGACAGGGGGTAGCTGGGGCCAACGTCCTGACTTTC.

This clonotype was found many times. The CDR3 loop reads CASSHFPETQYF. The DNA of the CDR3 is TGTGCCAGCAGCCATTTTCCTGAGACCCAGTACTTC. The chain couples TRBV7-2 to TRBJ2-5, with D unclear. CDR1 and CDR2 (germline): SGHTA, FQGNSA. This CDR3 has 12 amino acids. The V and J ends lost 5 bases and 5 bases respectively, with 9 bases between them. Filled out from reference TRBV7-2 and TRBJ2-5, the complete variable domain reads GAGVSQSPSNKVTEKGKDVELRCDPISGHTALYWYRQSLGQGLEFLIYFQGNSAPDKSGLPSDRFSAERTGGSVSTLTIQRTQQEDSAVYLCASSHFPETQYFGPGTRLLVL.

The chain's CDR3 is CSVRRPSSYEQYF. The CDR3 DNA follows: TGCAGCGTTAGACGACCTTCCTCCTACGAGCAGTACTTC. This rearrangement joins TRBV29-1 to TRBJ2-7; D call uncertain. Germline-derived CDR1 and CDR2 are SQVTM and ANQGSEA. This CDR3 region has 13 residues. V was trimmed by 5 bases and J by 0 bases, leaving 11 bases between them.

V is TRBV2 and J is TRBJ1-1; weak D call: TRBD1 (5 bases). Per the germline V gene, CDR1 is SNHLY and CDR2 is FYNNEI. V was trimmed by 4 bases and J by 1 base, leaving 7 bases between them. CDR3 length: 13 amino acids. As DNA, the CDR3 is TGTGCCAGCAGTGGACAGTGGAACACTGAAGCTTTCTTT. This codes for CASSGQWNTEAFF.

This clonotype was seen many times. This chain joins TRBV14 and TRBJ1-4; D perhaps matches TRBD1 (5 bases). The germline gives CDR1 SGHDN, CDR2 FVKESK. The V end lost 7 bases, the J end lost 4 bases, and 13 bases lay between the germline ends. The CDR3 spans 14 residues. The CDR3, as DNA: TGTGCCAGCACGGTGGGACGGAATAATGAAAAACTGTTTTTT. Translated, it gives CASTVGRNNEKLFF.

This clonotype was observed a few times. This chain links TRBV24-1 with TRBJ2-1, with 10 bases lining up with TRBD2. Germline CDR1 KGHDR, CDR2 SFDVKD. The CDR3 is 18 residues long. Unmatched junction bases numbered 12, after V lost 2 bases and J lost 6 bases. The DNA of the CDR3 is TGTGCCACCAGTGATTCGGAGAGCGGGAGGGCCGTTCGCAATGAGCAGTTCTTC. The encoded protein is CATSDSESGRAVRNEQFF.

The chain's CDR3 is CASSSGTPNSPLHF. As DNA, the CDR3 is TGTGCCAGCAGTTCCGGGACACCGAATTCACCCCTCCACTTT. The chain joins TRBV7-9 to TRBJ1-6; D possibly corresponds to TRBD1 (6 bases). Germline V gives CDR1 SEHNR, CDR2 FQNEAQ (reference sequence). Trimming stripped 6 bases from V and 7 bases from J, with 13 bases between. The CDR3 has 14 residues.

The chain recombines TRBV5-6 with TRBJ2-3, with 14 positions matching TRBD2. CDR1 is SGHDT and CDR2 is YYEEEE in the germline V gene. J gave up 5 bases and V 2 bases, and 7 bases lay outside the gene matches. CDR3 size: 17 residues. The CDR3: CASSFGTSGRVGDTQYF. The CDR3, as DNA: TGTGCCAGCAGCTTCGGGACTAGCGGGAGAGTTGGAGATACGCAGTATTTT.

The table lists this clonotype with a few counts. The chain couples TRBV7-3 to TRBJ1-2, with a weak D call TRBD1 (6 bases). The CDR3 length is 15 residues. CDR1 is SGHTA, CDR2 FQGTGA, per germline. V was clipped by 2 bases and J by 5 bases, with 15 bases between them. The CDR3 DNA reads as TGTGCCAGCAGCTTAGGGGGGCAGGGTCTATATGGCTACACCTTC. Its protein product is CASSLGGQGLYGYTF.

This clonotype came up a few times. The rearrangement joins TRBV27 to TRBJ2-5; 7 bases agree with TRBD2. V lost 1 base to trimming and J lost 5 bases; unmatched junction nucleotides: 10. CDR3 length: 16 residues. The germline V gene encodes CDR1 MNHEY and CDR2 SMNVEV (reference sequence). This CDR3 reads CASSLWASGRGETQYF. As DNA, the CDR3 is TGTGCCAGCAGTTTATGGGCTAGCGGACGGGGGGAGACCCAGTACTTC.

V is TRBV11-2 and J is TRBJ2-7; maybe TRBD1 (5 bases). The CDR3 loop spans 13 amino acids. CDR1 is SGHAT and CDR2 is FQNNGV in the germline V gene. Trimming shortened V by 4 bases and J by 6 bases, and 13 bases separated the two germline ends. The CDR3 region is CASSSRGQSEQYF. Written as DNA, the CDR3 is TGTGCCAGCAGCTCTCGCGGACAATCCGAGCAGTACTTC.

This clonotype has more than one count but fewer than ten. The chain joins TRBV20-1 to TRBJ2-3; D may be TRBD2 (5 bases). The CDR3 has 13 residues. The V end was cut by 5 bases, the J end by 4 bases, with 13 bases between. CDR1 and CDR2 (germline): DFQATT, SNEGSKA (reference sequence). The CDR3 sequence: CSALRTPPDTQYF. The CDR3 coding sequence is TGCAGTGCTCTTCGGACTCCGCCAGATACGCAGTATTTT.

The CDR3 protein is CASSYSSGRGSGYTF. CDR3 nucleotides: TGTGCCAGCAGTTACTCATCAGGCCGGGGCTCTGGCTACACCTTC. The chain recombines TRBV6-2 or TRBV6-3 with TRBJ1-2, with D tentatively TRBD1 (5 bases). Trimming took 0 bases from V and 7 from J, leaving 15 bases between them. The CDR3 sequence is 15 residues long. The germline V gene encodes CDR1 MNHEY and CDR2 SVGEGT.

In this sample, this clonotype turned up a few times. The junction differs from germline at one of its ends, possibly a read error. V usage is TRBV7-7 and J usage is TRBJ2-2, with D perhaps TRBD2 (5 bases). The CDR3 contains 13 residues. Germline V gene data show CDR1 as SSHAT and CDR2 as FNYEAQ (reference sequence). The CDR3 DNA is TGTGCTAGCAGCGGTATGAACACCGGGGAGCTGTTTTTT. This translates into CASSGMNTGELFF. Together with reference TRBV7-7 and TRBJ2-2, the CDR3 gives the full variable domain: GAGVSQSPRYKVTKRGQDVTLRCDPISSHATLYWYQQALGQGPEFLTYFNYEAQPDKSGLPSDRFSAERPEGSISTLTIQRTEQRDSAMYRCASSGMNTGELFFGEGSRLTVL.

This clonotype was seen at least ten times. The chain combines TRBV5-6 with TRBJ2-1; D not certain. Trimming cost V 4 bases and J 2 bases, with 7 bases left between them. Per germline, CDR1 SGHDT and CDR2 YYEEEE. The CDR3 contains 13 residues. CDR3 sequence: CASSGRTYNEQFF. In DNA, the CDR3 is TGTGCCAGCAGCGGCCGGACCTACAATGAGCAGTTCTTC.

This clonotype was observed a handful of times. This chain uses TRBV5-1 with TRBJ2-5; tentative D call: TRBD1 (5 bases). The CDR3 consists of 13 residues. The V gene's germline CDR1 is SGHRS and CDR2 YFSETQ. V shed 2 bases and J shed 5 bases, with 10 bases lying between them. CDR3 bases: TGCGCCAGCAGCTTCTCCAGGGCGGAGACCCAGTACTTC. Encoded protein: CASSFSRAETQYF.

CDR3 nucleotides: TGCAGTGCTAGAGTCTCTCTATGGGACAGGGGGCTGAACACTGAAGCTTTCTTT. Translation gives CSARVSLWDRGLNTEAFF. This chain joins TRBV20-1 and TRBJ1-1; 12 bases line up with TRBD1. The CDR3 consists of 18 residues. CDR1 DFQATT and CDR2 SNEGSKA come from the germline V gene (reference sequence). J lost 0 bases, V lost 1 base, and 9 bases had no gene match.

The CDR3 reads CASSQAILPEQFF. The CDR3 region has the DNA TGTGCCAGCAGCCAAGCCATCCTCCCAGAGCAGTTCTTC. This chain uses TRBV3-1 with TRBJ2-1; D is ambiguous. Germline CDR1 and CDR2: LGHDT and YNNKEL (reference sequence). V was clipped by 1 base and J by 10 bases, with 11 bases between them. This CDR3 is 13 amino acids long.